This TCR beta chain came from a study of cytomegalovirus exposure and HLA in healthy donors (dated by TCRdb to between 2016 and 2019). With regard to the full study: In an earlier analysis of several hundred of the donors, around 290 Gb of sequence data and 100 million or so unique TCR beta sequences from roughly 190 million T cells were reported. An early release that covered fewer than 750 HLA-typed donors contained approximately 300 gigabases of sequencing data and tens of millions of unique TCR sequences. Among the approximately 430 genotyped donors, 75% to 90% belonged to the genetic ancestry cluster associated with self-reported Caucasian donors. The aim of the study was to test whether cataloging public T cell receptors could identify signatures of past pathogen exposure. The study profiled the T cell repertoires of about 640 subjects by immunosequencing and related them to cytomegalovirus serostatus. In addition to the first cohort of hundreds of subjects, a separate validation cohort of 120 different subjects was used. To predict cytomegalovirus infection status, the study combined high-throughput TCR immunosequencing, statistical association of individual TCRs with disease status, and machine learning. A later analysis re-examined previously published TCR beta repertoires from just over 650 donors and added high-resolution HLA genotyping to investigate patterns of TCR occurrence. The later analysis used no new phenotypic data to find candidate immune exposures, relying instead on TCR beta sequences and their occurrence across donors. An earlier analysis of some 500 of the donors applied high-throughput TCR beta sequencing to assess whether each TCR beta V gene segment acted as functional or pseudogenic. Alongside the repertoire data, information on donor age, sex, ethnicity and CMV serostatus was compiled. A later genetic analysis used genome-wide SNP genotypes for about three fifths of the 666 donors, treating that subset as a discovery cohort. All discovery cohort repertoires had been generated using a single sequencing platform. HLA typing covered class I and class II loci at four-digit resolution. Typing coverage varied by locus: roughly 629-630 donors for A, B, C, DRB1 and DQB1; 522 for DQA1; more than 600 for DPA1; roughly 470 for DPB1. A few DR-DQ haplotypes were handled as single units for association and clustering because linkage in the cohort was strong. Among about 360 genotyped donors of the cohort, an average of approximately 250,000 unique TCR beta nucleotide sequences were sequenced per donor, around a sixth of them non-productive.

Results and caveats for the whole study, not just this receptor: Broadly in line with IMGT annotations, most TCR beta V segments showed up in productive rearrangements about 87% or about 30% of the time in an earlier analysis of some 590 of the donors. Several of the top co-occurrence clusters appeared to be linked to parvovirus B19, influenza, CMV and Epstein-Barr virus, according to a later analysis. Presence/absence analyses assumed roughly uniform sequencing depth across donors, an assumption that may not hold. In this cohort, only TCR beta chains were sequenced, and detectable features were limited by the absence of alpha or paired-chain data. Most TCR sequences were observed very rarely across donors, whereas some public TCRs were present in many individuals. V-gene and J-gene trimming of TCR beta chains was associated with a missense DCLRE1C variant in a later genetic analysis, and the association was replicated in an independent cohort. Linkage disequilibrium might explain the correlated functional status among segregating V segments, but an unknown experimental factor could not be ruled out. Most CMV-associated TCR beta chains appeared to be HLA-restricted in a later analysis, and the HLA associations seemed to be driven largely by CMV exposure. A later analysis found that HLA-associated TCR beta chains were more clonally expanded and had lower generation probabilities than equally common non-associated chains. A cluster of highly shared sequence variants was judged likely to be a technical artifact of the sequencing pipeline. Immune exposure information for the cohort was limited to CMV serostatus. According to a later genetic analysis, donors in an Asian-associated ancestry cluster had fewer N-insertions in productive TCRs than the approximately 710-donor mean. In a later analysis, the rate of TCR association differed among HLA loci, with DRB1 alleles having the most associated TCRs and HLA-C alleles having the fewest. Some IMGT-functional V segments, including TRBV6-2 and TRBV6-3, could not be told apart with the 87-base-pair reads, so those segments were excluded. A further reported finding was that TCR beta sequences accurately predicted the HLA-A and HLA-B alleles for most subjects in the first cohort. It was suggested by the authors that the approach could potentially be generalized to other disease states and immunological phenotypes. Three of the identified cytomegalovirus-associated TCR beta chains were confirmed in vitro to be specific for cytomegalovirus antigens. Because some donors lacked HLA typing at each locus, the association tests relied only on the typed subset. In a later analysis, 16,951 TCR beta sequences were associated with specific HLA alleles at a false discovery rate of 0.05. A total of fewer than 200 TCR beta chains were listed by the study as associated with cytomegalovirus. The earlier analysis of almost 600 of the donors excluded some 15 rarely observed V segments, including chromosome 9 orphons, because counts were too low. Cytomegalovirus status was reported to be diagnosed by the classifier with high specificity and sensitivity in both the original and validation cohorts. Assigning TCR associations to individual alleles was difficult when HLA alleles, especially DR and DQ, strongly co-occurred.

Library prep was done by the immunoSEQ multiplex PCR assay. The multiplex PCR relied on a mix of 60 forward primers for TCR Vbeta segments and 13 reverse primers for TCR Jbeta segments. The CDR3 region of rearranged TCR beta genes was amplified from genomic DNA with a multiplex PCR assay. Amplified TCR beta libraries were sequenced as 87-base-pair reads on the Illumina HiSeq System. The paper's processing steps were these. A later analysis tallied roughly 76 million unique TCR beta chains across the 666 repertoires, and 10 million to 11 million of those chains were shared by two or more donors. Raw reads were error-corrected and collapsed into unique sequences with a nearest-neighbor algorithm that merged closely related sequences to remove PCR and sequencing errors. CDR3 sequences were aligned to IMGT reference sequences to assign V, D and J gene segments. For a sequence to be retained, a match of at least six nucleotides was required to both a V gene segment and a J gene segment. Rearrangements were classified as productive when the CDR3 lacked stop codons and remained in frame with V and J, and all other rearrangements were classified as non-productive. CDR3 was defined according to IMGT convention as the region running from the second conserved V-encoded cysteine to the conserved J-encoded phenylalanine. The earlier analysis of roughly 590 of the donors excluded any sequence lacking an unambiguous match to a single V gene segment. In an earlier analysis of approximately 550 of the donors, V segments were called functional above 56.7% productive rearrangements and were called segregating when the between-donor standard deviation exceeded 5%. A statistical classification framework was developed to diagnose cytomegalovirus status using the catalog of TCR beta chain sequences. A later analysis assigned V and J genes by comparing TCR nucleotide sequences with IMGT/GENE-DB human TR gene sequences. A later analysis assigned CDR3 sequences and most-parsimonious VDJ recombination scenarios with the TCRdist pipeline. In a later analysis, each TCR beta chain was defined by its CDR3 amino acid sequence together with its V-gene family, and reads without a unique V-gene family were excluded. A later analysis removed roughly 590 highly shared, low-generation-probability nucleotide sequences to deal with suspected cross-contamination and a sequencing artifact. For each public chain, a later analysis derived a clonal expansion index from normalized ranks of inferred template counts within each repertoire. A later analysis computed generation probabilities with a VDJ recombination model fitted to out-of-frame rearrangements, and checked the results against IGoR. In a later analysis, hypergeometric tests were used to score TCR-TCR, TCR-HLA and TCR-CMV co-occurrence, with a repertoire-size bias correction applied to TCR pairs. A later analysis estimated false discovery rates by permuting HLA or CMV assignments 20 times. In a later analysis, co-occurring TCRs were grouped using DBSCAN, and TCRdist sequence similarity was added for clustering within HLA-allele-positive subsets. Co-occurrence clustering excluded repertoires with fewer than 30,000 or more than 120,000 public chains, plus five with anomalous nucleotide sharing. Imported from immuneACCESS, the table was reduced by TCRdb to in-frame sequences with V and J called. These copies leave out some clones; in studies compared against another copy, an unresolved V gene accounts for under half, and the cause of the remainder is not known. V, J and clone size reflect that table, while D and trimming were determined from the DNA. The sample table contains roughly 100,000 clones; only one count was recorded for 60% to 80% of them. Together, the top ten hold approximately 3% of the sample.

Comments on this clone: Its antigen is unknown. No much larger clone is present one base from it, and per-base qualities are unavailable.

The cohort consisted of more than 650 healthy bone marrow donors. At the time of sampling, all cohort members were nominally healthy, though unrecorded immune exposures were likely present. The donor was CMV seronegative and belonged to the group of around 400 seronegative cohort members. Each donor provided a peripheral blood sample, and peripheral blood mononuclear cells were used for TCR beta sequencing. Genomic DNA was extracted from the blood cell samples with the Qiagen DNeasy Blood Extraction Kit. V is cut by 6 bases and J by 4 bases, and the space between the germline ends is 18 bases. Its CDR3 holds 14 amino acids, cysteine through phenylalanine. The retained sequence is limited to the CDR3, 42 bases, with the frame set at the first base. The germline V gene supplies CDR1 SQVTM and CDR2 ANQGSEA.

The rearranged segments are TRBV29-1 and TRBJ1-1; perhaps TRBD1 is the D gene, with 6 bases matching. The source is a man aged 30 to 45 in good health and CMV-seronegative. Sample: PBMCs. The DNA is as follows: TGCAGCGTCGCGAGGGGGGGGGTGGGCACTGAAGCTTTCTTT. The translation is CSVARGGVGTEAFF. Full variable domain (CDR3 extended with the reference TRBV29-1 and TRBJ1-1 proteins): SAVISQKPSRDICQRGTSLTIQCQVDSQVTMMFWYRQQPGQSLTLIATANQGSEATYESGFVIDKFPISRPNLTFSTLTVSNMSPEDSSIYLCSVARGGVGTEAFFGQGTRLTVV.